The entry that follows covers one TCR beta chain sequence. These data originate in a study of early T cells in non-severe SARS-CoV-2 infection. Study summary: Chains were unpaired, as sequencing was done on bulk RNA from unsorted whole blood.

Separate cDNA molecules each had unique molecular identifiers attached to them. Each CDR3 protein gets one entry after TCRdb re-called the 5' RACE reads with MiXCR. The table lists tens of thousands of distinct CDR3 sequences, 7% to 8% of them singletons. The V end lost 6 bases, the J end lost 5 bases, and 13 bases lay between the germline ends. The V gene's germline CDR1 is MDHEN and CDR2 SYDVKM. The CDR3 loop spans 13 amino acids. This sequence originates from an adult who was a healthcare worker with PCR-confirmed SARS-CoV-2 infection or an uninfected control (not recorded which). The chain links TRBV28 to TRBJ1-2; D is unclear. Sequencing input: whole blood. The CDR3 reads CASSPGRGYGYTF. DNA of the CDR3: TGTGCCAGCAGCCCCGGCCGGGGATATGGCTACACCTTC.